This TCR beta chain stems from a study of blood T cell repertoires in COVID-19. Sequencing was performed with immunoSEQ multiplex PCR; in TCRdb, only in-frame clones are kept and a portion is missing. The table records a few hundred thousand clones, 89% of them present only once. There are 14 residues in the CDR3. Germline V CDR1 and CDR2: MDHEN, SYDVKM. The V gene end was trimmed by 3 bases and the J gene end by 5 bases; junction bases not matched to a gene: 5. Input material: peripheral blood. The V and J genes are TRBV28 and TRBJ2-7, with 9 bases lining up with TRBD1. This TCR derives from a woman aged 40 to 55 who had recovered from COVID-19. Here the CDR3 DNA reads TGTGCCAGCAGTTTTCCGACAGGGGGAAACGAGCAGTACTTC. This gives the protein CASSFPTGGNEQYF.